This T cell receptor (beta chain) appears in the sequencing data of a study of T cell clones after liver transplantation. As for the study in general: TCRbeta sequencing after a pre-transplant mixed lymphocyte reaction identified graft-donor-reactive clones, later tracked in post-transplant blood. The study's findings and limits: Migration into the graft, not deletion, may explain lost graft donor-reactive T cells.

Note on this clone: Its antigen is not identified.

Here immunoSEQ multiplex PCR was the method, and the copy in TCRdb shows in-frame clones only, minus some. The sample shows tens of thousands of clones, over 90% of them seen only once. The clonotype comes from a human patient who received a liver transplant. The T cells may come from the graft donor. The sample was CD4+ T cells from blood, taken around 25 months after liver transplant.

In nucleotides, the CDR3 is TGCGCCAGCAGTGAGGCGAGGCTAGCCAAAAACATTCAGTACTTC. Residues: CASSEARLAKNIQYF. The chain combines TRBV10-2 with TRBJ2-4; D remains ambiguous. V was trimmed by 2 bases and J by 0 bases, leaving 8 bases between them. The CDR3 totals 15 residues. CDR1 is WSHSY, CDR2 SAAADI, per germline.